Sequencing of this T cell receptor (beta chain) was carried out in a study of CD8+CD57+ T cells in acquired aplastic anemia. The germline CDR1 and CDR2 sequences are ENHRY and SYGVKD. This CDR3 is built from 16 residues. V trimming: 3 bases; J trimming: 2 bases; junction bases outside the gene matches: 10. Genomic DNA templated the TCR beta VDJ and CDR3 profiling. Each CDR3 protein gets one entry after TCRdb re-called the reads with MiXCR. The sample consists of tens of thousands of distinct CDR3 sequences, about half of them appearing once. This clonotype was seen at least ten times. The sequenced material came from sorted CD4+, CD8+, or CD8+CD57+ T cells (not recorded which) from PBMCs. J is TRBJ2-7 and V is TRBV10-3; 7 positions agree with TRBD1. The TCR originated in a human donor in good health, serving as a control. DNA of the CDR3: TGTGCCATCAGTGAAGGGGACAGTGGAGGCCCCTACGAGCAGTACTTC. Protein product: CAISEGDSGGPYEQYF.